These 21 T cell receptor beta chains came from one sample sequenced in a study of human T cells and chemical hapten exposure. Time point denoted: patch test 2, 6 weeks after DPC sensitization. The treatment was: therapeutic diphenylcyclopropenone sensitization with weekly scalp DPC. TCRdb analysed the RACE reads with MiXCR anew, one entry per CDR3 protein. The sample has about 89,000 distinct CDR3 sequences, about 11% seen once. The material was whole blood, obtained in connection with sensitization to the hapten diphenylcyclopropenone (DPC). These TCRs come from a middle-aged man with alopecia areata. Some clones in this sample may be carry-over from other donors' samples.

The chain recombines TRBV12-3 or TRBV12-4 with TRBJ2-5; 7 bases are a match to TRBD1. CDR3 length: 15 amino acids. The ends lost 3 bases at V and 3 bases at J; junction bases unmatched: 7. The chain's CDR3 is CASSFGDRSEETQYF. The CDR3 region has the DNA TGTGCCAGCAGTTTTGGGGACAGATCGGAAGAGACCCAGTACTTC.

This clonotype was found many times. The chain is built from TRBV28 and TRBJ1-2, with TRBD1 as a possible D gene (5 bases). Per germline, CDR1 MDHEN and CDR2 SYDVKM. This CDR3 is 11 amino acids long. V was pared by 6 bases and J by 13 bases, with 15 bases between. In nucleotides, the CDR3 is TGTGCCAGCAGCCCGCAGGACAAGCCCACCTTC. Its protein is CASSPQDKPTF.

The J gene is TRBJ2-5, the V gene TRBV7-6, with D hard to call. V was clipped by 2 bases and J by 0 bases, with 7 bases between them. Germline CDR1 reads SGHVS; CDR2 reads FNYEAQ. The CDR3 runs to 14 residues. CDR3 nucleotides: TGTGCCAGCAGCTTAAGGCCTAACCAAGAGACCCAGTACTTC. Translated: CASSLRPNQETQYF. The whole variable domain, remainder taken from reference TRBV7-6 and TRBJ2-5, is GAGVSQSPRYKVTKRGQDVALRCDPISGHVSLYWYRQALGQGPEFLTYFNYEAQQDKSGLPNDRFSAERPEGSISTLTIQRTEQRDSAMYRCASSLRPNQETQYFGPGTRLLVL.

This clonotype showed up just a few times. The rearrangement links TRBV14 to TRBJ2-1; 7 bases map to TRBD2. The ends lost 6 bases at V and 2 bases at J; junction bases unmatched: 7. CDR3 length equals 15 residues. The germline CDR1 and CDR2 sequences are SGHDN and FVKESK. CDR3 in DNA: TGTGCCAGCAGGGAACCCGCGGGGGCCTACAATGAGCAGTTCTTC. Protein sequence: CASREPAGAYNEQFF.

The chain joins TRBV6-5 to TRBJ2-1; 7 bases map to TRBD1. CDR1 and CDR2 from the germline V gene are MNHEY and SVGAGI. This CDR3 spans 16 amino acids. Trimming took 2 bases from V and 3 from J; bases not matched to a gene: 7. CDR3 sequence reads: CASSYQPGQFYNEQFF. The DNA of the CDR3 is TGTGCCAGCAGTTACCAACCGGGACAGTTCTACAATGAGCAGTTCTTC.

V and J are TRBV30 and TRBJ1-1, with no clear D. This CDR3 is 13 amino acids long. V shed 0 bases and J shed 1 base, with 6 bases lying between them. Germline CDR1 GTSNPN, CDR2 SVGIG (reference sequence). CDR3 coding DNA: TGTGCCTGGAGTGTACAAGAGAACACTGAAGCTTTCTTT. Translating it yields CAWSVQENTEAFF.

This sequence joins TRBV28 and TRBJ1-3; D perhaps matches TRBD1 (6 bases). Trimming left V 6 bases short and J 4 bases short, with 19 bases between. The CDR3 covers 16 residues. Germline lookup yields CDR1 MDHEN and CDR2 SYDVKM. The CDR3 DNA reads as TGTGCCAGCAGGCCCAGGGGTTCAGCGGGAGGAAACACCATATATTTT. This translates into CASRPRGSAGGNTIYF.

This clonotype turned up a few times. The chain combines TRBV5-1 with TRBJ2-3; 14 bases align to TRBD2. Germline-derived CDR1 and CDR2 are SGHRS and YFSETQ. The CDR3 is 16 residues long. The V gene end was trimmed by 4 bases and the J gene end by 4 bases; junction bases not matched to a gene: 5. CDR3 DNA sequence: TGCGCCAGCAGCCGGGGACTAGCGGGAGTGGCAGATACGCAGTATTTT. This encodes CASSRGLAGVADTQYF. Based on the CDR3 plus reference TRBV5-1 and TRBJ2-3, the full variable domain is KAGVTQTPRYLIKTRGQQVTLSCSPISGHRSVSWYQQTPGQGLQFLFEYFSETQRNKGNFPGRFSGRQFSNSRSEMNVSTLELGDSALYLCASSRGLAGVADTQYFGPGTRLTVL.

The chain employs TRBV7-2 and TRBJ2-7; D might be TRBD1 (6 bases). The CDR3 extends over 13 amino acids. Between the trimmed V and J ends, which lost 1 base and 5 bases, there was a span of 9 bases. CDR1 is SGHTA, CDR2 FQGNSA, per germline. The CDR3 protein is CASSLGPGDEQYV. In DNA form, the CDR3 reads TGTGCCAGCAGCTTAGGCCCAGGGGACGAGCAGTACGTC.

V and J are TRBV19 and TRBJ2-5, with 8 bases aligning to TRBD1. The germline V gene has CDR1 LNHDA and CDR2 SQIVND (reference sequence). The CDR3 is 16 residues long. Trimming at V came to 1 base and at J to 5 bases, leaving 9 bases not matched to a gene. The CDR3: CASSIAGQGAMETQYF. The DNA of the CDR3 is TGTGCCAGTAGTATAGCGGGGCAGGGGGCAATGGAGACCCAGTACTTC.

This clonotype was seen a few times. The CDR3 DNA follows: TGCAGTGCTAGTATATCATACAAAGCCTACGAGCAGTACTTC. Amino acids: CSASISYKAYEQYF. The chain employs TRBV20-1 and TRBJ2-7, with D unresolved. The CDR3 loop spans 14 amino acids. CDR1 and CDR2 (germline): DFQATT, SNEGSKA (reference sequence). Trimming pared 3 bases from V and 2 bases from J, leaving 14 bases between.

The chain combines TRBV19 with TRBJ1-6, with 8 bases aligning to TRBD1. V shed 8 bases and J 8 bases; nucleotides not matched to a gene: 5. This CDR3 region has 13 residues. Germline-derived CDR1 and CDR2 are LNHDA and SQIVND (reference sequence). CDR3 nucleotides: TGTGCCAGTCAAGACAGGGGATATTCACCCCTCCACTTT. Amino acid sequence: CASQDRGYSPLHF.

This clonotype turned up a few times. The chain's CDR3 is CASRKVGVGNQPQHF. CDR3 nucleotide sequence: TGTGCCAGCAGAAAGGTGGGGGTTGGCAATCAGCCCCAGCATTTT. This chain connects TRBV27 to TRBJ1-5, with D maybe TRBD1 (5 bases). There are 15 residues in the CDR3. V lost 6 bases and J 2 bases, leaving 14 bases between the germline ends. The germline CDR1 and CDR2 sequences are MNHEY and SMNVEV (reference sequence).

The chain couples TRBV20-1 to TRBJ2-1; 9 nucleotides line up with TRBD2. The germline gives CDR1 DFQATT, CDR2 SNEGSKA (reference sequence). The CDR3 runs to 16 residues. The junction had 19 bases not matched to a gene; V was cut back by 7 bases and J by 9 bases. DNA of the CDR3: TGCAGTGGTTCCCCCGGGGGTACTAGCGGGTTCAGTGAGCAGTTCTTC. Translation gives CSGSPGGTSGFSEQFF.

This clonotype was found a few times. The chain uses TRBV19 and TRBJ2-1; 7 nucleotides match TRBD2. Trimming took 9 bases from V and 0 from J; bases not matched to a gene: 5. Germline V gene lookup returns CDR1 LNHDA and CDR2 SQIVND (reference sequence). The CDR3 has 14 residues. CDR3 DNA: TGTGCCAGCCTAGCGGATCCCTCCTACAATGAGCAGTTCTTC. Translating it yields CASLADPSYNEQFF.

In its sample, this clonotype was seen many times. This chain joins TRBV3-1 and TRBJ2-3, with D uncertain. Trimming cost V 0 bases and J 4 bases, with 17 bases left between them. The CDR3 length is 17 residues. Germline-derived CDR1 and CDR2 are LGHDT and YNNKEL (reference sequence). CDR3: CASSQDFQRREADTQYF. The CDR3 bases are TGTGCCAGCAGCCAAGACTTCCAGCGTAGAGAAGCAGATACGCAGTATTTT.

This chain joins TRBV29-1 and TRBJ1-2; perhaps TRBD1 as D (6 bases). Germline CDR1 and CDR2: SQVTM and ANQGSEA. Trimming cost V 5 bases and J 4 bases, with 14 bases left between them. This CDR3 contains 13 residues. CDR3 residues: CSVTRTEGYGYTF. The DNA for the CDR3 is TGCAGCGTTACCAGGACAGAGGGCTATGGCTACACCTTC.

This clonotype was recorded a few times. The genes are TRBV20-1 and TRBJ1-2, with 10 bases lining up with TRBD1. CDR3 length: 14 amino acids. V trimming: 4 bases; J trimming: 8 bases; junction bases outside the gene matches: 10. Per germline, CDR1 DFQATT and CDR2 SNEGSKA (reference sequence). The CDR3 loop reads CSATALTGGAGYTF. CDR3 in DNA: TGCAGTGCTACAGCCTTGACAGGGGGCGCAGGCTACACCTTC.

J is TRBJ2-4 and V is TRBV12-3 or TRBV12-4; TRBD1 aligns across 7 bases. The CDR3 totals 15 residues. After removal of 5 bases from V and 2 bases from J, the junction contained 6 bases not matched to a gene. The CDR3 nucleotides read TGTGCCAGCAGTCGGACAGGAGGAACCAAAAACATTCAGTACTTC. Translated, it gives CASSRTGGTKNIQYF.

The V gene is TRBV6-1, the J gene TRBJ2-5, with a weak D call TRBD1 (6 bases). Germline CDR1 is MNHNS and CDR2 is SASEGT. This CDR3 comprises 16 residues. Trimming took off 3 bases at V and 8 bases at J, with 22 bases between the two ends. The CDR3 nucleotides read TGTGCCAGCAGTGAGGAGGTTACAGGGTTCGAAATAACCCAGTACTTC. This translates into CASSEEVTGFEITQYF.

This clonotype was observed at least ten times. This CDR3 is CASRYGTSSYNEQFF. The CDR3 DNA reads TGTGCCAGCAGGTATGGGACTAGCTCCTACAATGAGCAGTTCTTC. The chain uses TRBV6-2 or TRBV6-3 and TRBJ2-1; 8 bases match TRBD2. CDR1 is MNHEY and CDR2 is SVGEGT in the germline V gene. V was pared by 6 bases and J by 0 bases, with 4 bases of the junction left unmatched. This CDR3 spans 15 amino acids.